This entry lists 24 T cell receptor beta chains sequenced from one sample in a study of cytomegalovirus exposure and HLA in healthy donors. In the PCR, 60 Vbeta and 13 Jbeta primers were used. Libraries were prepared by immunoSEQ multiplex PCR; TCRdb keeps only in-frame clonotypes and omits some of them. Altogether 170,000 or so clones are present, around four fifths being singletons, with the ten largest covering around 3.5%. The sample was PBMCs. The receptors were gathered from a woman aged 60-70 years in good health and CMV-seropositive.

The chain uses TRBV18 and TRBJ1-1; 12 bases are shared with TRBD1. The CDR3 sequence is 15 residues long. The V gene end was trimmed by 3 bases and the J gene end by 10 bases; junction bases not matched to a gene: 9. In germline, CDR1 is KGHSH, CDR2 LQKENI. The DNA of the CDR3 is TGTGCCAGCTCACCGCCGTCGGGACAGGGGGCCCGAGCTTTCTTT. Translating it yields CASSPPSGQGARAFF.

This chain links TRBV5-8 with TRBJ2-7; possible D gene TRBD1, 6 bases. Germline CDR1 reads SGHTS; CDR2 reads YDEGEE. The CDR3 runs 15 residues. Trimming shortened V by 1 base and J by 2 bases, and 13 bases separated the two germline ends. CDR3 DNA sequence: TGTGCCAGCAGCTTGCGTAGGGGGTGGGCCTACGAGCAGTACTTC. This sequence encodes CASSLRRGWAYEQYF.

The chain is built from TRBV18 and TRBJ1-2; 8 bases fit TRBD1. The V segment lost 6 bases and the J segment 6 bases; nucleotides outside the gene matches: 9. There are 14 residues in the CDR3. Germline CDR1 and CDR2: KGHSH and LQKENI. Written as DNA, the CDR3 is TGTGCCAGCTCTGCATACAGGGGGAGAGATGGCTACACCTTC. Protein sequence: CASSAYRGRDGYTF.

This chain links TRBV6-4 with TRBJ1-1, with D tentatively TRBD1 (5 bases). The CDR3 spans 13 residues. V lost 6 bases and J lost 3, with 11 bases in between. In germline, CDR1 is MRHNA, CDR2 SNTAGT. CDR3 coding DNA: TGTGCCAGCAGCTACGGACACGACACTGAAGCTTTCTTT. Encoded protein: CASSYGHDTEAFF.

This sequence joins TRBV28 and TRBJ2-5; TRBD2 matches at 7 bases. The CDR3 consists of 13 residues. Germline V gene data show CDR1 as MDHEN and CDR2 as SYDVKM. The V and J ends lost 6 bases and 5 bases, in that order; junction bases with no gene match: 6. CDR3 region: CASRGWEGETQYF. The CDR3 nucleotides read TGTGCCAGCAGGGGGTGGGAGGGGGAGACCCAGTACTTC.

The J gene is TRBJ2-3, the V gene TRBV28; 9 nucleotides match TRBD1. The germline gives CDR1 MDHEN, CDR2 SYDVKM. Trimming removed 5 bases from V and 5 bases from J; junction bases left unmatched: 11. The CDR3 loop spans 16 amino acids. The CDR3 region is CASSVYGGQGKDTQYF. CDR3 DNA: TGTGCCAGCAGTGTATATGGGGGACAGGGCAAAGATACGCAGTATTTT.

This chain connects TRBV7-9 to TRBJ2-7; 9 bases fit TRBD2. Trimming removed 1 base from V and 2 bases from J; junction bases left unmatched: 12. This CDR3 has 18 residues. CDR1 SEHNR and CDR2 FQNEAQ come from the germline V gene (reference sequence). DNA of the CDR3: TGTGCCAGCAGCTTAGGAGGATCTGGCGGGAGGGTCCCCTACGAGCAGTACTTC. Residues: CASSLGGSGGRVPYEQYF.

The rearrangement joins TRBV29-1 to TRBJ2-7; the D gene is possibly TRBD2 (6 bases). V was cut by 6 bases and J by 4 bases, with 19 bases left in between. The CDR3 consists of 14 residues. Germline values: CDR1 SQVTM, CDR2 ANQGSEA. The CDR3 region is CSVGLETRGYEQYF. For the CDR3, the DNA is TGCAGCGTAGGCCTCGAGACTAGAGGTTACGAGCAGTACTTC.

The chain is built from TRBV7-2 and TRBJ2-3, with 7 bases fitting TRBD2. The length of the CDR3 is 15 residues. The junction had 7 bases not matched to a gene; V was cut back by 5 bases and J by 2 bases. Germline V gene sequence: CDR1 SGHTA, CDR2 FQGNSA. The CDR3 region has the DNA TGTGCCAGCAGCCAAGACGGGGGGTACACAGATACGCAGTATTTT. It yields the protein CASSQDGGYTDTQYF. The variable domain in full, completed from reference TRBV7-2 and TRBJ2-3, reads GAGVSQSPSNKVTEKGKDVELRCDPISGHTALYWYRQSLGQGLEFLIYFQGNSAPDKSGLPSDRFSAERTGGSVSTLTIQRTQQEDSAVYLCASSQDGGYTDTQYFGPGTRLTVL.

CDR3 nucleotides: TGTGCCAGCAGCCCAGGGGGAACTAATGAAAAACTGTTTTTT. Protein product: CASSPGGTNEKLFF. The genes are TRBV6-5 and TRBJ1-4, with TRBD1 identical over 7 bases. V dropped 6 bases and J dropped 1; count of bases not matched to a gene: 2. Germline lookup yields CDR1 MNHEY and CDR2 SVGAGI. This CDR3 contains 14 residues.

V usage is TRBV12-5 and J usage is TRBJ2-2; TRBD2 is a possible D gene (11 bases). V lost 1 base and J 5 bases, leaving 26 bases between the germline ends. This CDR3 has 20 amino acids. The germline CDR1 and CDR2 sequences are LGHNT and FRNRAP. The CDR3 DNA reads as TGTGCTAGTGGTTTGGGCGGACAGGGGGGAACTAGCGGGGGAACCGGGGAGCTGTTTTTT. Translated, it gives CASGLGGQGGTSGGTGELFF. Full variable domain (missing parts from reference TRBV12-5 and TRBJ2-2): DARVTQTPRHKVTEMGQEVTMRCQPILGHNTVFWYRQTMMQGLELLAYFRNRAPLDDSGMPKDRFSAEMPDATLATLKIQPSEPRDSAVYFCASGLGGQGGTSGGTGELFFGEGSRLTVL.

For the CDR3, the DNA is TGCGCCAGCAGCCCCCGGGTCAACACCGGGGAGCTGTTTTTT. Protein: CASSPRVNTGELFF. The rearrangement uses TRBV4-3 and TRBJ2-2; D not certain. V was cut by 4 bases and J by 2 bases, with 8 bases left in between. The germline gives CDR1 LGHNA, CDR2 YSLEER. The CDR3 runs 14 residues.

This chain connects TRBV14 to TRBJ1-1; D gene ambiguous. The CDR3 length is 12 residues. Germline-derived CDR1 and CDR2 are SGHDN and FVKESK. Deletions cut 0 bases from V and 14 bases from J, with 13 bases between. CDR3 sequence: CASSQDRRTRFF. The CDR3, as DNA: TGTGCCAGCAGCCAAGATCGCAGGACTCGGTTCTTT.

This clone has more than one count but fewer than ten. CDR3 in amino acids: CASGPGTIGYGEQFF. For the CDR3, the DNA is TGTGCTAGTGGTCCCGGGACTATAGGTTACGGTGAGCAGTTCTTC. This chain uses TRBV12-5 with TRBJ2-1, with 7 bases matching TRBD2. In germline, CDR1 is LGHNT, CDR2 FRNRAP. V lost 5 bases to trimming and J lost 9 bases; unmatched junction nucleotides: 13. This CDR3 contains 15 residues.

This clone was counted only a few times. The CDR3 DNA sequence: TGTGCCAGCAGTTCACCAGGGGAATACGAGCAGTACTTC. Its translation: CASSSPGEYEQYF. The chain links TRBV27 to TRBJ2-7, with TRBD1 as a possible D gene (6 bases). Trimming pared 4 bases from V and 4 bases from J, leaving 11 bases between. Germline V lookup: CDR1 MNHEY, CDR2 SMNVEV (reference sequence). The CDR3 has 13 amino acids.

This rearrangement joins TRBV29-1 to TRBJ2-7; weak D call: TRBD2 (6 bases). Trimming shortened V by 4 bases and J by 7 bases, and 17 bases separated the two germline ends. CDR1 and CDR2 (germline): SQVTM, ANQGSEA. CDR3 size: 13 residues. For the CDR3, the DNA is TGCAGCGTTGGGTCTGGGACCGGGGGTGAGCAGTACTTC. As protein: CSVGSGTGGEQYF.

The chain has TRBV30 and TRBJ2-2; D ambiguous. The V end was cut by 4 bases, the J end by 1 base, with 10 bases between. The CDR3 length is 14 residues. Germline-derived CDR1 and CDR2 are GTSNPN and SVGIG (reference sequence). This chain's CDR3 is CAWTTQVNTGELFF. CDR3 bases: TGTGCCTGGACCACTCAGGTGAACACCGGGGAGCTGTTTTTT.

The chain carries TRBV19 and TRBJ2-3; 7 nucleotides align to TRBD2. The V and J ends lost 4 bases and 2 bases, in that order; junction bases with no gene match: 6. Germline CDR1 reads LNHDA; CDR2 reads SQIVND (reference sequence). The CDR3 has 15 residues. In DNA, the CDR3 is TGTGCCAGTAGTACCCGGGAGGACCCCACAGATACGCAGTATTTT. This encodes CASSTREDPTDTQYF.

The genes are TRBV19 and TRBJ2-4; tentative D call: TRBD1 (6 bases). Per the germline V gene, CDR1 is LNHDA and CDR2 is SQIVND (reference sequence). The CDR3 is 13 residues long. V was clipped by 4 bases and J by 12 bases, with 16 bases between them. Written as DNA, the CDR3 is TGTGCCAGTAGTAATACCATTAAGGACAGTCAGTACTTC. Protein: CASSNTIKDSQYF.

The rearrangement uses TRBV28 and TRBJ1-1; D remains unclear. V lost 3 bases and J lost 1, with 9 bases in between. Germline V lookup: CDR1 MDHEN, CDR2 SYDVKM. This CDR3 contains 14 residues. The CDR3 loop is CASSFAGRNTEAFF. The CDR3 coding sequence is TGTGCCAGCAGTTTTGCGGGGAGGAACACTGAAGCTTTCTTT.

This sequence joins TRBV6-6 and TRBJ1-3, with TRBD1 matching over 9 bases. V dropped 2 bases and J dropped 4; count of bases not matched to a gene: 6. Germline V gene lookup returns CDR1 MNHNY and CDR2 SVGAGI (reference sequence). The CDR3 is 16 amino acids. CDR3 amino acids: CASSYQGQGRGNTIYF. The CDR3 DNA is TGTGCCAGCAGTTACCAGGGACAGGGAAGAGGAAACACCATATATTTT.

V and J are TRBV5-5 and TRBJ1-6; a possible D gene is TRBD1 (6 bases). Germline CDR1 SGHKS, CDR2 YYEKEE (reference sequence). CDR3 length: 16 residues. V shed 0 bases and J shed 7 bases, with 14 bases lying between them. The CDR3 nucleotides read TGTGCCAGCAGCTTGGGACTCCCTCAGGGGAATTCACCCCTCCACTTT. It translates to CASSLGLPQGNSPLHF.

The chain employs TRBV9 and TRBJ1-1, with TRBD1 identical over 11 bases. The CDR3 runs to 16 residues. CDR1 and CDR2 (germline): SGDLS, YYNGEE. V trimming: 0 bases; J trimming: 5 bases; junction bases outside the gene matches: 6. The CDR3 region is CASSVAPGQGETEAFF. CDR3 DNA sequence: TGTGCCAGCAGCGTAGCCCCGGGACAGGGGGAAACTGAAGCTTTCTTT.

The chain combines TRBV5-5 with TRBJ2-5; D perhaps matches TRBD1 (7 bases). The CDR3 is 13 amino acids. The germline V gene encodes CDR1 SGHKS and CDR2 YYEKEE (reference sequence). Trimming took off 2 bases at V and 5 bases at J, with 10 bases between the two ends. CDR3 DNA sequence: TGTGCCAGCAGCTTAGCAGGGGGGGAGACCCAGTACTTC. Translating gives CASSLAGGETQYF.